This TCR beta chain was sequenced for a study of cytomegalovirus exposure and HLA in healthy donors. The study, taken as a whole, reports: TCR beta chains numbering more than 150 were designated cytomegalovirus-associated. A likely sequencing artifact accounted for one observed cluster of highly shared sequence variants. Later analysis identified a missense DCLRE1C variant that was linked to TCR beta V- and J-gene trimming.

The CDR3 sequence is 14 residues long. Germline CDR1 and CDR2: SGHVS and FNYEAQ. Trimming removed 6 bases from V and 10 bases from J; junction bases left unmatched: 11. The primer mix had 60 Vbeta and 13 Jbeta primers. Here immunoSEQ multiplex PCR was the method, and the copy in TCRdb shows in-frame clones only, minus some. The table has about 140,000 clones, 80% seen once. Every donor was a healthy person donating bone marrow. A single count supports this clone. Its antigen is unknown. This chain links TRBV7-6 with TRBJ2-1, with 8 bases aligning to TRBD1. Sequenced material: PBMCs. The sequence was obtained from a middle-aged man in good health and CMV-seronegative. The CDR3 region has the DNA TGTGCCAGCAGTTTACAGGGGGTCTCGGGGGAGCAGTTCTTC. This sequence encodes CASSLQGVSGEQFF.